The 25 T cell receptor beta chains reported below all come from one sample, sequenced in a study of blood T cell repertoires in COVID-19. TCRdb's copy holds only in-frame clones and misses some; the assay was immunoSEQ multiplex PCR. The table has around 300,000 clones, 89% seen once; the top ten hold 1.9%. Material for sequencing was PBMCs or T cells enriched from blood (not recorded which). The receptors were sampled from a woman between 55 and 75 years old who had recovered from COVID-19.

This sequence joins TRBV5-4 and TRBJ2-7; D perhaps matches TRBD2 (6 bases). The CDR3 runs to 14 residues. Germline CDR1 reads SGHNT; CDR2 reads YYREEE (reference sequence). V lost 2 bases, J lost 2 bases, and 11 bases lay in between. CDR3 DNA sequence: TGTGCCAGCAGCTTCAGACGGGAGCCCTACGAGCAGTACTTC. This codes for CASSFRREPYEQYF.

This chain joins TRBV3-1 (or the pseudogene TRBV3-2) and TRBJ1-3, with 8 positions matching TRBD1. The trim removed 3 bases at V and 2 bases at J, leaving 3 bases unmatched. The CDR3 is 15 residues long. In germline, CDR1 is LGHDT, CDR2 YNNKEL (reference sequence). The CDR3: CASSHRTGTGNTIYF. The CDR3 DNA follows: TGTGCCAGCAGCCATCGGACAGGGACTGGAAACACCATATATTTT.

The chain recombines TRBV7-9 with TRBJ1-4; D remains unclear. The germline V gene encodes CDR1 SEHNR and CDR2 FQNEAQ (reference sequence). The CDR3 sequence is 15 residues long. Between the trimmed V and J ends, which lost 1 base and 6 bases, there was a span of 12 bases. Here the CDR3 DNA reads TGTGCCAGCAGCTTAGACGGTAGTTCTTATGAAAAACTGTTTTTT. As protein: CASSLDGSSYEKLFF.

J is TRBJ1-1 and V is TRBV5-1, with 7 bases lining up with TRBD1. The germline V gene encodes CDR1 SGHRS and CDR2 YFSETQ. The CDR3 has 15 residues. Trimming removed 4 bases from V and 10 bases from J; junction bases left unmatched: 16. As DNA, the CDR3 is TGCGCCAGCAGCGTACCGGAACAGGGGATCGTACGAGCTTTCTTT. It translates to CASSVPEQGIVRAFF.

V is TRBV20-1 and J is TRBJ2-4, with TRBD2 as a possible D gene (5 bases). V was shortened by 4 bases and J by 6 bases, with 7 bases between the two germline ends. Germline CDR1 DFQATT, CDR2 SNEGSKA (reference sequence). This CDR3 spans 11 amino acids. CDR3 bases: TGCAGTGCTAATCGGGGAAACATTCAGTACTTC. Its protein is CSANRGNIQYF.

The chain is built from TRBV12-3 or TRBV12-4 and TRBJ2-1; D is unresolved. The V and J ends lost 1 base and 2 bases respectively, with 3 bases between them. The CDR3 spans 13 residues. The CDR3, as DNA: TGTGCCAGCAGTTTAGGAGCCTACAATGAGCAGTTCTTC. It encodes CASSLGAYNEQFF.

The J gene is TRBJ2-1, the V gene TRBV4-2, with TRBD2 as a possible D gene (5 bases). The CDR3 length is 14 residues. Trimming cost V 1 base and J 10 bases, with 14 bases left between them. Germline V gene sequence: CDR1 LGHNA, CDR2 YNFKEQ. The CDR3 DNA sequence: TGTGCCAGCAGCCAAGGTGTTCTAACGGGGGAGCAGTTCTTC. Residues: CASSQGVLTGEQFF.

The chain is built from TRBV6-2 or TRBV6-3 and TRBJ1-1; no clear D gene. The length of the CDR3 is 14 residues. In germline, CDR1 is MNHEY, CDR2 SVGEGT. Trimming took off 5 bases at V and 1 base at J, with 11 bases between the two ends. CDR3 coding DNA: TGTGCCAGCAGTACGTTGGGCCAGAACACTGAAGCTTTCTTT. The encoded protein is CASSTLGQNTEAFF.

The chain combines TRBV9 with TRBJ1-1; possible D gene TRBD1, 5 bases. The length of the CDR3 is 14 residues. Germline V gene data show CDR1 as SGDLS and CDR2 as YYNGEE. Trimming shortened V by 4 bases and J by 1 base, and 11 bases separated the two germline ends. The CDR3 here is CASSRRTGNTEAFF. The DNA of the CDR3 is TGTGCCAGCAGCCGAAGAACAGGGAACACTGAAGCTTTCTTT. The full variable domain, rest sourced from reference TRBV9 and TRBJ1-1, is DSGVTQTPKHLITATGQRVTLRCSPRSGDLSVYWYQQSLDQGLQFLIQYYNGEERAKGNILERFSAQQFPDLHSELNLSSLELGDSALYFCASSRRTGNTEAFFGQGTRLTVV.

V is TRBV9 and J is TRBJ1-3; 7 nucleotides line up with TRBD1. In germline, CDR1 is SGDLS, CDR2 YYNGEE. Trimming took 4 bases from V and 0 from J; bases not matched to a gene: 4. The CDR3 consists of 15 residues. CDR3 in DNA: TGTGCCAGCAGCCGACAGGGTACCTCTGGAAACACCATATATTTT. This gives the protein CASSRQGTSGNTIYF.

This clone was observed a single time. The chain couples TRBV7-9 to TRBJ2-7; 8 bases fit TRBD1. The CDR3 extends over 14 amino acids. The junction had 7 bases not matched to a gene; V was cut back by 3 bases and J by 6 bases. The germline V gene encodes CDR1 SEHNR and CDR2 FQNEAQ (reference sequence). CDR3 in amino acids: CASSLTGASGEQYF. CDR3 DNA: TGTGCCAGCAGCTTGACAGGGGCGTCGGGCGAGCAGTACTTC.

This chain connects TRBV28 to TRBJ1-5; a weak D match, TRBD1 (5 bases). V lost 8 bases and J lost 7, with 18 bases in between. The CDR3 is 14 amino acids. Germline-derived CDR1 and CDR2 are MDHEN and SYDVKM. The CDR3 loop reads CASHSRALGQPQHF. The DNA for the CDR3 is TGTGCCAGCCACTCCAGGGCGCTAGGACAGCCCCAGCATTTT.

The chain joins TRBV21-1 to TRBJ2-1; the DNA was not used to check the table's D call, TRBD1. TRBV21-1 counts as a pseudogene. This CDR3 is 18 amino acids long. In DNA form, the CDR3 reads TGTGCCAGCAGCAAATCGATCCTTATGGGACATACCTACAATGAGCAGTTCTTC. Protein product: CASSKSILMGHTYNEQFF.

This clone showed up just once. The rearrangement links TRBV29-1 to TRBJ1-1; D is possibly TRBD1 (6 bases). The germline gives CDR1 SQVTM, CDR2 ANQGSEA. Trimming shortened V by 6 bases and J by 6 bases, and 17 bases separated the two germline ends. CDR3 length: 13 amino acids. CDR3 sequence (DNA): TGCAGCGTCGCTACAGGGTCTTATGCTGAAGCTTTCTTT. As protein: CSVATGSYAEAFF.

This clone was observed a handful of times. The rearrangement links TRBV6-5 to TRBJ1-4; possibly TRBD1 for D (6 bases). With 5 bases removed from V and 4 bases from J, the gap between germline ends came to 11 bases. Germline CDR1 and CDR2: MNHEY and SVGAGI. The CDR3 covers 14 residues. This CDR3 reads CASSPGQRNEKLFF. CDR3 nucleotides: TGTGCCAGCAGTCCCGGACAGCGTAATGAAAAACTGTTTTTT.

Only a few counts were recorded for this clone. V is TRBV7-9 and J is TRBJ1-4; the D gene is possibly TRBD1 (6 bases). V was pared by 7 bases and J by 2 bases, with 14 bases between. Germline V gene lookup returns CDR1 SEHNR and CDR2 FQNEAQ (reference sequence). This CDR3 contains 15 residues. The CDR3 loop is CASMPQGGTNEKLFF. CDR3 bases: TGTGCCAGCATGCCACAGGGTGGGACTAATGAAAAACTGTTTTTT.

This sequence joins TRBV18 and TRBJ1-5, with 9 bases identical to TRBD1. Germline-derived CDR1 and CDR2 are KGHSH and LQKENI. V was clipped by 2 bases and J by 0 bases; unmatched bases: 2. The CDR3 is 16 amino acids. Here the CDR3 DNA reads TGTGCCAGCTCACCAGGGACAGGGCCTAGCAATCAGCCCCAGCATTTT. Its protein is CASSPGTGPSNQPQHF. The complete variable domain, with remaining parts taken from reference TRBV18 and TRBJ1-5, reads NAGVMQNPRHLVRRRGQEARLRCSPMKGHSHVYWYRQLPEEGLKFMVYLQKENIIDESGMPKERFSAEFPKEGPSILRIQQVVRGDSAAYFCASSPGTGPSNQPQHFGDGTRLSIL.

This clone came up once. The chain couples TRBV5-6 to TRBJ2-3; a weak D match, TRBD2 (5 bases). Germline V gene data show CDR1 as SGHDT and CDR2 as YYEEEE. The CDR3 is 13 residues long. V lost 6 bases to trimming and J lost 3 bases, with 11 bases between them. CDR3 amino acids: CASTPPGTDTQYF. In DNA, the CDR3 is TGTGCCAGCACCCCGCCGGGGACAGATACGCAGTATTTT.

The rearrangement joins TRBV12-5 to TRBJ2-3; D is ambiguous. The germline V gene encodes CDR1 LGHNT and CDR2 FRNRAP. The CDR3 sequence is 14 residues long. The V gene lost 1 base and the J gene lost 4 bases, with 9 bases spanning the gap. This CDR3 is CASGLDRSADTQYF. CDR3 nucleotide sequence: TGTGCTAGTGGTTTGGACCGTAGTGCAGATACGCAGTATTTT.

V and J are TRBV10-3 and TRBJ1-3; 11 bases map to TRBD1. V gave up 2 bases and J gave up 8 bases; unmatched junction bases: 8. Germline loops: CDR1 ENHRY, CDR2 SYGVKD. The CDR3 sequence is 16 residues long. This chain's CDR3 is CAISEPGTGGEDTIYF. The CDR3 nucleotides are TGTGCCATCAGTGAGCCAGGGACAGGGGGAGAGGACACCATATATTTT.

V usage is TRBV30 and J usage is TRBJ1-3, with 7 bases fitting TRBD1. Germline trimming cut 2 bases from V and 0 bases from J; bases unmatched to any gene: 1. The CDR3 is 14 amino acids. The V gene's germline CDR1 is GTSNPN and CDR2 SVGIG (reference sequence). The CDR3 spells CAWSRDSSGNTIYF. The CDR3 region has the DNA TGTGCCTGGAGTAGGGACAGCTCTGGAAACACCATATATTTT.

The sample holds one count of this clone. The chain combines TRBV4-1 with TRBJ2-1, with D uncertain. Germline V CDR1 and CDR2: MGHRA, YSYEKL. The length of the CDR3 is 14 residues. The V end lost 2 bases, the J end lost 0 bases, and 5 bases lay between the germline ends. The CDR3 reads CASSQTSSYNEQFF. In nucleotides, the CDR3 is TGCGCCAGCAGCCAAACGAGCTCCTACAATGAGCAGTTCTTC.

V gene TRBV30 combines with J gene TRBJ1-5; D is uncertain. CDR1 and CDR2 (germline): GTSNPN, SVGIG (reference sequence). The V end was cut by 4 bases, the J end by 2 bases, with 9 bases between. The CDR3 consists of 13 residues. CDR3 in amino acids: CAWTTQGNQPQHF. The CDR3 DNA follows: TGTGCCTGGACTACCCAGGGCAATCAGCCCCAGCATTTT.

The CDR3 sequence is CASSTRGPPDTQYF. In nucleotides, the CDR3 is TGCGCCAGCAGCACCAGGGGGCCTCCCGATACGCAGTATTTT. This sequence joins TRBV5-1 and TRBJ2-3; 8 positions agree with TRBD1. There are 14 residues in the CDR3. V lost 4 bases, J lost 6 bases, and 7 bases stayed unmatched. The V gene's germline CDR1 is SGHRS and CDR2 YFSETQ.

DNA for the CDR3: TGCGCCAGCAGTGGGGGACTAGCTGCTGAGCAGTTCTTC. Amino acid sequence: CASSGGLAAEQFF. The chain combines TRBV10-1 with TRBJ2-1, with 9 bases matching TRBD2. V trimming: 4 bases; J trimming: 9 bases; junction bases outside the gene matches: 4. The V gene's germline CDR1 is WNHNN and CDR2 SYGVQD (reference sequence). This CDR3 is 13 amino acids long.